This TCR beta chain was found in a study of blood T cell repertoires in COVID-19. Looking at the study overall: The samples span acute and convalescent COVID-19 from the United States, Italy and Spain. PBMCs, B-cell-depleted T cells, or T cells provided the cDNA or gDNA that made up the material.

The germline CDR1 and CDR2 sequences are SGHTA and FQGNSA. The CDR3 consists of 15 residues. Trimming removed 5 bases from V and 0 bases from J, with 13 bases in between. In the authors' workflow: Using reference gene primer amplification, nucleated cell counts were estimated. Sequencing used immunoSEQ multiplex PCR; TCRdb keeps in-frame clones, though not all of them. V, J and clone size derive from that table, while D and trimming were established from the DNA sequence. Of fewer than 350,000 clones in the sample, 80% to 85% were seen once. The sequence was collected from a woman in her fifties or sixties with active or convalescent COVID-19. Sequenced input: peripheral blood. V and J are TRBV7-2 and TRBJ1-1; tentatively, D is TRBD1 (6 bases). The CDR3 nucleotides are TGTGCCAGCAGCCCCGGCAGGGGACTGAACACTGAAGCTTTCTTT. This translates into CASSPGRGLNTEAFF. The full variable domain, its missing parts supplied by reference TRBV7-2 and TRBJ1-1, is GAGVSQSPSNKVTEKGKDVELRCDPISGHTALYWYRQSLGQGLEFLIYFQGNSAPDKSGLPSDRFSAERTGGSVSTLTIQRTQQEDSAVYLCASSPGRGLNTEAFFGQGTRLTVV.